The subject of this entry is one TCR beta chain. Here immunoSEQ multiplex PCR was the method, and the copy in TCRdb shows in-frame clones only, minus some. The repertoire includes approximately 78,000 clones, roughly 85% of them detected once, and 18% sits in the top ten. The record originates from a study of blood T cell repertoires in COVID-19. At the level of the study: Samples of COVID-19 (acute and convalescent) were obtained from the United States, Italy and Spain.

CDR3 size: 16 residues. Germline V CDR1 and CDR2: WNHNN, SYGVQD (reference sequence). V lost 6 bases and J lost 3; bases outside the gene matches: 11. Sequenced material: peripheral blood. The TCR comes from an elderly woman with acute or convalescent COVID-19. The V gene is TRBV10-1, the J gene TRBJ2-3; the match to TRBD2 covers 8 bases. CDR3 protein: CASSPRGGGRTDTQYF. The CDR3 coding sequence is TGCGCCAGCAGCCCCAGGGGCGGGGGGAGGACAGATACGCAGTATTTT.